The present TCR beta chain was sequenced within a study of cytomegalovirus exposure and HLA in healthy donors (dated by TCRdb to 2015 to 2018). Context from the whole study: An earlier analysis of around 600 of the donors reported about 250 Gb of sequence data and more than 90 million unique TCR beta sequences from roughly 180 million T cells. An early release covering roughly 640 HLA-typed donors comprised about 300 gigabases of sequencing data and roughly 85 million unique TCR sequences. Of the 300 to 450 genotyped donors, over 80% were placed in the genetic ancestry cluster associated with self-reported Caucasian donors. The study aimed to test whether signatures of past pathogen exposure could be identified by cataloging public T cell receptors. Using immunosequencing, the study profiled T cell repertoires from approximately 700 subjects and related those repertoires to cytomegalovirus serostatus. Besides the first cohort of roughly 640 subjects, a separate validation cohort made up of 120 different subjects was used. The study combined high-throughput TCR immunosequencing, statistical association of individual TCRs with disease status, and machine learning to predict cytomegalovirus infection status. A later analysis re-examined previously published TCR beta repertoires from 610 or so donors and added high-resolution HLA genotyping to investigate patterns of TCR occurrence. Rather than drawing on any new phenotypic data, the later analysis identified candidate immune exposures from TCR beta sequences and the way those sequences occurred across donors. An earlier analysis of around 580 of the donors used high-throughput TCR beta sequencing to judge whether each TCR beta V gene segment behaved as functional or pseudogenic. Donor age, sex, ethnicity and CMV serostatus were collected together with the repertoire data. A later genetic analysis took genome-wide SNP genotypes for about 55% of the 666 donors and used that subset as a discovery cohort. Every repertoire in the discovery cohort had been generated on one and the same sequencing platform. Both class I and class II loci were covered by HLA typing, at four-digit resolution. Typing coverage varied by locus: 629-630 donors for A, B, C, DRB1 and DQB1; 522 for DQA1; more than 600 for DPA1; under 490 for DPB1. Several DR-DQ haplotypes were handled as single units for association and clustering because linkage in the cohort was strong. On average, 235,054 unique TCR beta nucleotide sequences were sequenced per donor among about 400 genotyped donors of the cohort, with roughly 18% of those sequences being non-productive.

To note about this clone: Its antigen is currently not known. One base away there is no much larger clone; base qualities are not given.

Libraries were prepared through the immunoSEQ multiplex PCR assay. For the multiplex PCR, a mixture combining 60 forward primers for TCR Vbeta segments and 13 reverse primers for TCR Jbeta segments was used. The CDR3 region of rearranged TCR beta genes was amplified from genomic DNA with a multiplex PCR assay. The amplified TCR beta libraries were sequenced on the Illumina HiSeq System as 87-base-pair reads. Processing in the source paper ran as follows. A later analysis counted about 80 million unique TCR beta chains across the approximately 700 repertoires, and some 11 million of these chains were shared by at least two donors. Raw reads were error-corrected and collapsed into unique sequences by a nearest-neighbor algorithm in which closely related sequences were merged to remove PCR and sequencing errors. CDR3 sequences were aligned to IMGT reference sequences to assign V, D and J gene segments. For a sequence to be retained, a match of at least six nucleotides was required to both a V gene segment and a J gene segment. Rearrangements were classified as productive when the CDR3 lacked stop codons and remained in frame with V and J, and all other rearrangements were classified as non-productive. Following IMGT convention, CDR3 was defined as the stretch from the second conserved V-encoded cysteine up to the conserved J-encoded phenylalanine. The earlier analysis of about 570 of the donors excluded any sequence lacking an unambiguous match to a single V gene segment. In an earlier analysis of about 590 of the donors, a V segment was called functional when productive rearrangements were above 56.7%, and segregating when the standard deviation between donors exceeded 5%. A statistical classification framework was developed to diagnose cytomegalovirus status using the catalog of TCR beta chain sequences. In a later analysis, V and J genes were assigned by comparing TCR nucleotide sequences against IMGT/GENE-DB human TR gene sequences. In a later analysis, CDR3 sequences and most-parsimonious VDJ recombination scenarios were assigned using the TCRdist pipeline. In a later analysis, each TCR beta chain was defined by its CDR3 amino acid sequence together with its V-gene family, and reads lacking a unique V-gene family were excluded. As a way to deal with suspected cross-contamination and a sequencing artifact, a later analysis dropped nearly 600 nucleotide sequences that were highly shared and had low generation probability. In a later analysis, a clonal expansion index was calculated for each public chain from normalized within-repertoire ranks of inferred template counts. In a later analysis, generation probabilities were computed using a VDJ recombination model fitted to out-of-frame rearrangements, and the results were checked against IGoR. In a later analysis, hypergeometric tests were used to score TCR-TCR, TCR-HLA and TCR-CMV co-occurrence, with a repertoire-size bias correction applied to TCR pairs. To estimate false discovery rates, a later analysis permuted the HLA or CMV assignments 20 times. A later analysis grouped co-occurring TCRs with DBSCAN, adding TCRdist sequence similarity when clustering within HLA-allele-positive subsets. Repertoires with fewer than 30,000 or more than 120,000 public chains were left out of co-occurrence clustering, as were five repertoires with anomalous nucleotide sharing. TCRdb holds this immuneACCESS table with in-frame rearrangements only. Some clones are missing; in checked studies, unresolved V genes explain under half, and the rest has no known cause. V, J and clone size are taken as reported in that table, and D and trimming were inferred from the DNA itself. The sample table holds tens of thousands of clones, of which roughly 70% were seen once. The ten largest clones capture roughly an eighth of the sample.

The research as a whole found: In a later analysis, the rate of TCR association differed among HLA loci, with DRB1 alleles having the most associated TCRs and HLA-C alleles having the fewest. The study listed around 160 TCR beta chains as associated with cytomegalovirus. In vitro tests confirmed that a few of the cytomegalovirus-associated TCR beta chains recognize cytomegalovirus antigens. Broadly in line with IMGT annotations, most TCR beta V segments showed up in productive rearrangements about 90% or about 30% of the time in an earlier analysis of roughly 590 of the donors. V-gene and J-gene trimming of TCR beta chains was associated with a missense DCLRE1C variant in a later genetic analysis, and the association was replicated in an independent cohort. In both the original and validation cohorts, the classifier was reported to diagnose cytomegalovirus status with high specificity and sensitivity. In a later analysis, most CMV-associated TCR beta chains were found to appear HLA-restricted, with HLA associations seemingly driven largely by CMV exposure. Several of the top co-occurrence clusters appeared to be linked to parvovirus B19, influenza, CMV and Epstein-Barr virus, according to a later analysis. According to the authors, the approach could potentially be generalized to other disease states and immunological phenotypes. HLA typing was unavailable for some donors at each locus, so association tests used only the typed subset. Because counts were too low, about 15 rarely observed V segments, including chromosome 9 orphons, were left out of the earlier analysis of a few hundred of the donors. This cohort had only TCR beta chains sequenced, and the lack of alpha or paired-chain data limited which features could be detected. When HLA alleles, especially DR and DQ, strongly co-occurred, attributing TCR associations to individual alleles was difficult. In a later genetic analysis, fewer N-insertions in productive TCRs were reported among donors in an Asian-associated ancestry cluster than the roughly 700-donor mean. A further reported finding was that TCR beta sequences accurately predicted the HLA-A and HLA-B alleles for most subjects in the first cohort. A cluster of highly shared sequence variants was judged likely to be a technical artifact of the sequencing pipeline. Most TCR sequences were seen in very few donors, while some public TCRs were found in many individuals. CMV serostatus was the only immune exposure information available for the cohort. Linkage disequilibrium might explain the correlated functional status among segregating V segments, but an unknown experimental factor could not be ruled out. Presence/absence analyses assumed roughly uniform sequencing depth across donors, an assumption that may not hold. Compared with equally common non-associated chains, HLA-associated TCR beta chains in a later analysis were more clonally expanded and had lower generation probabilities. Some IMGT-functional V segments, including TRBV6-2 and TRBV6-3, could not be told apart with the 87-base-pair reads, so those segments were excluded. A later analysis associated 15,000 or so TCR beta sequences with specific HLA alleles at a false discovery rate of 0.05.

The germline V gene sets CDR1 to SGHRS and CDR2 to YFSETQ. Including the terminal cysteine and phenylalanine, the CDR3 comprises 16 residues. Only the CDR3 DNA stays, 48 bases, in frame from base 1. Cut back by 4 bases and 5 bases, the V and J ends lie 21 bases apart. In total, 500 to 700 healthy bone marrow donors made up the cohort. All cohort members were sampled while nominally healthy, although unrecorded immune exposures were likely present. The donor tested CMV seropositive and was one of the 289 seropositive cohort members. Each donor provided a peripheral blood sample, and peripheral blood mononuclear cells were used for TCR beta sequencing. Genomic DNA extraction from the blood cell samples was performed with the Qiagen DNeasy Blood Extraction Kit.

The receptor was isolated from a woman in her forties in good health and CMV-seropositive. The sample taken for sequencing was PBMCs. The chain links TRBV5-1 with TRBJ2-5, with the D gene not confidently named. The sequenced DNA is TGCGCCAGCAGCCTCGGGTCCCTTCCTGGCGCTGAGACCCAGTACTTC. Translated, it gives CASSLGSLPGAETQYF.